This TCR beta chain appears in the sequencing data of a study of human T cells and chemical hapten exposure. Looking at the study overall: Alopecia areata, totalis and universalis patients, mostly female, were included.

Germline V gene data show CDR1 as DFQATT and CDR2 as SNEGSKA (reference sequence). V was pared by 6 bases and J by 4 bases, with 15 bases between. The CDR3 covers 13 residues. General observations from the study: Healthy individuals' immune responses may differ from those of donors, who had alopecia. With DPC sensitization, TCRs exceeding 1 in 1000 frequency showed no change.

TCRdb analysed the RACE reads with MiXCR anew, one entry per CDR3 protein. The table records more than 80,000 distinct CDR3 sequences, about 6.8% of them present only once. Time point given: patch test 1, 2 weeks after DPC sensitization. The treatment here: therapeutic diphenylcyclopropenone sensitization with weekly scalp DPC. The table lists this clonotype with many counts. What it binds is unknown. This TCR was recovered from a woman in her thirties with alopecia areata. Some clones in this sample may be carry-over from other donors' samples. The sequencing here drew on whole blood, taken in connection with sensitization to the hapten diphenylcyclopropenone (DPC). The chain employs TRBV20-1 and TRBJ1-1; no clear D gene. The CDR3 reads CSAEGSEGTEAFF. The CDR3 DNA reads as TGCAGTGCCGAGGGATCAGAGGGCACTGAAGCTTTCTTT.